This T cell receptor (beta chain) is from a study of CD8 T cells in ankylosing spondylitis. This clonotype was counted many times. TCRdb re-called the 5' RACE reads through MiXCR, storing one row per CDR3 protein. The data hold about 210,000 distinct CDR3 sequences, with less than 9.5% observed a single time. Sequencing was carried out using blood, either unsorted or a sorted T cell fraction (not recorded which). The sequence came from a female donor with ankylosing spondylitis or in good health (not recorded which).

The CDR3 sequence is CASSLQGAYGGTEAFF. The CDR3 DNA reads as TGCGCCAGCAGCTTACAGGGGGCATATGGGGGGACTGAAGCTTTCTTT. The chain is built from TRBV5-1 and TRBJ1-1; 9 bases line up with TRBD1. Trimming at V came to 2 bases and at J to 5 bases, leaving 10 bases not matched to a gene. Germline CDR1 is SGHRS and CDR2 is YFSETQ. The CDR3 has 16 residues.